A single sample gave rise to the 17 T cell receptor beta chains below, sequenced in a study of blood T cell repertoires in COVID-19. The table came from immunoSEQ multiplex PCR; TCRdb's copy has only in-frame clones and leaves some out. The sample holds about 70,000 clones, 81% seen once. What was sequenced was peripheral blood. The receptors stem from a woman between 70 and 85 years old with acute or convalescent COVID-19.

This chain connects TRBV11-1 to TRBJ2-7; TRBD2 agrees at 12 bases. V shed 2 bases, J shed 2 bases, and the junction held 1 base outside the gene matches. Germline values: CDR1 SGHAT, CDR2 FQDESV (reference sequence). The CDR3 has 15 amino acids. The CDR3 is CASSLRTSGTYEQYF. The CDR3 region has the DNA TGTGCCAGCAGCTTACGGACTAGCGGGACCTACGAGCAGTACTTC.

The chain is built from TRBV9 and TRBJ2-2; 14 bases align to TRBD2. The J segment lost 5 bases and the V segment lost 4 bases, leaving 16 bases of the junction unmatched. The CDR3 runs to 20 residues. CDR1 and CDR2 from the germline V gene are SGDLS and YYNGEE. CDR3 DNA: TGTGCCAGCAGCACTCCTCCCGGGACTAGCGGGAGAGGAAGAACCGGGGAGCTGTTTTTT. Translation gives CASSTPPGTSGRGRTGELFF.

In this sample, this clone turned up a few times. The rearrangement joins TRBV18 to TRBJ2-7, with 9 bases that match TRBD1. Trimming cost V 8 bases and J 3 bases; bases outside gene matches: 8. The CDR3 has 14 residues. Germline values: CDR1 KGHSH, CDR2 LQKENI. CDR3 sequence reads: CASSTRDRDYEQYF. The CDR3 bases are TGTGCCAGCAGCACGAGGGACAGGGACTACGAGCAGTACTTC. Using reference TRBV18 and TRBJ2-7 for the parts outside the CDR3, the full variable domain is NAGVMQNPRHLVRRRGQEARLRCSPMKGHSHVYWYRQLPEEGLKFMVYLQKENIIDESGMPKERFSAEFPKEGPSILRIQQVVRGDSAAYFCASSTRDRDYEQYFGPGTRLTVT.

This clone came up a few times. CDR3 DNA: TGTGCCAGCAGCGTTGCCGGGACAGGGAACTCACCCCTCCACTTT. The encoded protein is CASSVAGTGNSPLHF. The rearrangement links TRBV25-1 to TRBJ1-6; 9 positions match TRBD1. The V segment lost 6 bases and the J segment 10 bases; nucleotides outside the gene matches: 10. The germline V gene has CDR1 MGHDK and CDR2 SYGVNS. This CDR3 is 15 amino acids long.

V and J are TRBV19 and TRBJ2-1; 8 bases are a match to TRBD1. Per the germline V gene, CDR1 is LNHDA and CDR2 is SQIVND (reference sequence). This CDR3 has 14 amino acids. The V and J ends lost 4 bases and 9 bases, in that order; junction bases with no gene match: 8. CDR3: CASSRLTGAFEQFF. CDR3 DNA: TGTGCCAGTAGTAGGCTGACAGGGGCTTTTGAGCAGTTCTTC. Looking up the rest from reference TRBV19 and TRBJ2-1 gives the full variable domain: DGGITQSPKYLFRKEGQNVTLSCEQNLNHDAMYWYRQDPGQGLRLIYYSQIVNDFQKGDIAEGYSVSREKKESFPLTVTSAQKNPTAFYLCASSRLTGAFEQFFGPGTRLTVL.

The gene calls are TRBV30 and TRBJ1-1, with 7 positions matching TRBD1. The length of the CDR3 is 13 residues. The germline gives CDR1 GTSNPN, CDR2 SVGIG (reference sequence). V shed 7 bases and J 1 base; nucleotides not matched to a gene: 6. DNA of the CDR3: TGTGCCTTCTCGGGACAGTCGAACACTGAAGCTTTCTTT. It translates to CAFSGQSNTEAFF.

This sequence joins TRBV28 and TRBJ2-2; D uncertain. The CDR3 covers 15 residues. V shed 5 bases and J shed 1 base, with 11 bases lying between them. Looked up from germline, CDR1 is MDHEN and CDR2 is SYDVKM. The DNA for the CDR3 is TGTGCCAGCAGTCACCCCTCGGGGAACACCGGGGAGCTGTTTTTT. As protein: CASSHPSGNTGELFF.

The V and J genes are TRBV5-6 and TRBJ1-2; weak D call: TRBD1 (5 bases). Trimming pared 4 bases from V and 1 base from J, leaving 8 bases between. The CDR3 runs to 13 residues. Germline lookup yields CDR1 SGHDT and CDR2 YYEEEE. This chain's CDR3 is CASSPRVNYGYTF. CDR3 nucleotides: TGTGCCAGCAGCCCCAGGGTTAACTATGGCTACACCTTC.

The table lists this clone with a count of one. This chain links TRBV7-2 with TRBJ1-1; weak D call: TRBD1 (6 bases). Trimming pared 5 bases from V and 0 bases from J, leaving 10 bases between. Germline V gene data show CDR1 as SGHTA and CDR2 as FQGNSA. CDR3 size: 14 residues. CDR3 region: CASSPGVLNTEAFF. CDR3 DNA: TGTGCCAGCAGCCCAGGGGTCCTGAACACTGAAGCTTTCTTT.

The rearrangement uses TRBV5-1 and TRBJ1-3, with D possibly matching TRBD1 (5 bases). Trimming left V 2 bases short and J 2 bases short, with 8 bases between. The CDR3 is 14 amino acids. CDR1 and CDR2 from the germline V gene are SGHRS and YFSETQ. The CDR3 nucleotides read TGCGCCAGCAGCTTATCAGGGACTGGAAACACCATATATTTT. Protein sequence: CASSLSGTGNTIYF. The full variable domain, completed using reference TRBV5-1 and TRBJ1-3, is KAGVTQTPRYLIKTRGQQVTLSCSPISGHRSVSWYQQTPGQGLQFLFEYFSETQRNKGNFPGRFSGRQFSNSRSEMNVSTLELGDSALYLCASSLSGTGNTIYFGEGSWLTVV.

This clone showed up just a few times. The CDR3 loop reads CASSSLWTGGHTEAFF. As DNA, the CDR3 is TGCGCCAGCAGCTCGCTCTGGACAGGTGGGCACACTGAAGCTTTCTTT. The rearrangement uses TRBV5-1 and TRBJ1-1; 7 bases match TRBD1. The V gene end was trimmed by 3 bases and the J gene end by 3 bases; junction bases not matched to a gene: 11. Germline V CDR1 and CDR2: SGHRS, YFSETQ. This CDR3 region has 16 residues.

The J gene is TRBJ2-1, the V gene TRBV19, with TRBD1 identical over 7 bases. CDR1 is LNHDA, CDR2 SQIVND, per germline (reference sequence). The CDR3 has 14 residues. After removal of 3 bases from V and 9 bases from J, the junction contained 8 bases not matched to a gene. CDR3 sequence reads: CASSIRPRQGEQFF. The CDR3 region has the DNA TGTGCCAGTAGTATCCGCCCTAGACAGGGTGAGCAGTTCTTC. The full variable domain, rest sourced from reference TRBV19 and TRBJ2-1, is DGGITQSPKYLFRKEGQNVTLSCEQNLNHDAMYWYRQDPGQGLRLIYYSQIVNDFQKGDIAEGYSVSREKKESFPLTVTSAQKNPTAFYLCASSIRPRQGEQFFGPGTRLTVL.

The gene calls are TRBV7-2 and TRBJ2-7, with D uncertain. Germline CDR1 and CDR2: SGHTA and FQGNSA. This CDR3 is built from 13 residues. The V end was cut by 5 bases, the J end by 4 bases, with 12 bases between. The CDR3 DNA reads TGTGCCAGCAGCAGGCAGAACTATTACGAGCAGTACTTC. Its protein product is CASSRQNYYEQYF.

The chain employs TRBV7-9 and TRBJ1-3; D is possibly TRBD1 (6 bases). Trimming cost V 4 bases and J 0 bases, with 19 bases left between them. This CDR3 is 18 amino acids long. CDR1 is SEHNR and CDR2 is FQNEAQ in the germline V gene (reference sequence). The CDR3 loop is CASSSRDTYLSSGNTIYF. The CDR3 nucleotides read TGTGCCAGCAGCTCCCGGGACACTTATCTGAGCTCTGGAAACACCATATATTTT. Filled out from reference TRBV7-9 and TRBJ1-3, the complete variable domain reads DTGVSQNPRHKITKRGQNVTFRCDPISEHNRLYWYRQTLGQGPEFLTYFQNEAQLEKSRLLSDRFSAERPKGSFSTLEIQRTEQGDSAMYLCASSSRDTYLSSGNTIYFGEGSWLTVV.

The genes are TRBV7-8 and TRBJ1-6; D uncertain. Germline assignment: CDR1 SGHVS and CDR2 FQNEAQ. The CDR3 runs 17 residues. Trimming shortened V by 4 bases and J by 7 bases, and 20 bases separated the two germline ends. CDR3 region: CASSSLAFAGRNSPLHF. The CDR3, as DNA: TGTGCCAGCAGCTCCTTGGCGTTCGCGGGCCGAAATTCACCCCTCCACTTT.

This clone has only one observation. This chain links TRBV4-1 with TRBJ1-2; D possibly corresponds to TRBD1 (5 bases). Germline CDR1 MGHRA, CDR2 YSYEKL. This CDR3 is built from 16 residues. V shed 4 bases and J shed 0 bases, with 15 bases lying between them. The CDR3: CASSRLGGTTNYGYTF. In nucleotides, the CDR3 is TGCGCCAGCAGCCGGCTAGGAGGGACGACTAACTATGGCTACACCTTC.

The chain couples TRBV6-6 to TRBJ1-2, with no clear D. From germline, CDR1 is MNHNY and CDR2 SVGAGI (reference sequence). V was clipped by 0 bases and J by 10 bases, with 9 bases between them. This CDR3 has 12 amino acids. The CDR3 region is CASSYSINFYTF. The CDR3 nucleotides are TGTGCCAGCAGTTACTCTATAAATTTCTACACCTTC.